The sequence of this TCR beta chain was determined in a study of blood T cell repertoires in COVID-19. This clone was detected only a few times. Here immunoSEQ multiplex PCR was the method, and the copy in TCRdb shows in-frame clones only, minus some. The sample holds 85,000 to 120,000 clones, approximately 91% seen once. Looked up from germline, CDR1 is SGHRS and CDR2 is YFSETQ. V was trimmed by 0 bases and J by 0 bases, leaving 6 bases between them. There are 15 residues in the CDR3. This sequence was found in a man between 18 and 35 years old with acute or convalescent COVID-19. The specimen sequenced was peripheral blood. The J gene is TRBJ2-2, the V gene TRBV5-1; D is undetermined. Here the CDR3 reads CASSLDPANTGELFF. The CDR3 coding sequence is TGCGCCAGCAGCTTGGATCCAGCGAACACCGGGGAGCTGTTTTTT.